This T cell receptor (beta chain) is from a study of control samples from healthy donors and cancer patients. Libraries were prepared by immunoSEQ multiplex PCR; TCRdb keeps only in-frame clonotypes and omits some of them. The table shows about 71,000 clones, with approximately 89% occurring only once. This sequence was found in a man aged 55 to 70 with lung cancer. The sequenced material came from PBMCs.

CDR3 nucleotide sequence: TGCAGTGCTAGTGAAAGGTCTGGGGCCAACGTCCTGACTTTC. Its protein product is CSASERSGANVLTF. The chain combines TRBV20-1 with TRBJ2-6; D is unclear. The germline gives CDR1 DFQATT, CDR2 SNEGSKA (reference sequence). The V end lost 3 bases, the J end lost 1 base, and 7 bases lay between the germline ends. The CDR3 is 14 amino acids.